This TCR beta chain was identified during a study of regulatory T cells in long-lasting Graves disease (dated by TCRdb to the early 2020s). For context, the study as a whole: To count as having persistent Graves' disease, a patient had to have received antithyroid drug treatment for over 5 years with TSH receptor autoantibodies remaining persistently positive. Peripheral blood TCR sequencing and RNA sequencing compared persistent Graves' disease patients with newly diagnosed Graves' disease patients. The study was registered as a clinical trial and conducted in China. A total of 33 samples were covered by TCR sequencing, comprising some 13 persistent and around 20 newly diagnosed Graves' disease patients. On average, persistent Graves' disease patients in the clinical cohort had been on antithyroid drugs for around ten years.

The study at large found these results: Sequencing and analysis were limited to the TCR beta chain. Only peripheral blood was studied, because thyroid tissue, the primary lesion, was inaccessible. More public clonotypes were shared among persistent patients (more than 2,500) than among newly diagnosed patients (966). The small sample size was acknowledged by the authors as a limitation that may reduce accuracy. Compared with newly diagnosed patients, patients with persistent Graves' disease had lower TCR Shannon entropy and fewer highly expanded clones, which suggests clonal expansion. Preferential use of TRBV28, TRBJ1-2 and TRBJ2-5 was observed in persistent disease, whereas TRBV20-1 and TRBJ2-1 were favored in newly diagnosed disease.

The library was obtained by multiplex PCR. Reads for this sample came from an Illumina HiSeq 4000. iRepertoire HTBI primers and Arm-PCR amplification of CDR3 regions were used to construct TCR beta libraries. Before sequencing, the PCR products underwent gel purification. On the authors' methods: Across samples, 60 to 80 TRBV and 13 to 15 TRBJ segments were identified and used for gene usage analysis of CDR3 amino acid clonotypes. COPE and FqMerger were used to merge the filtered high-quality paired reads into contigs. Contigs were aligned with BLAST to IMGT TRBV, TRBD and TRBJ reference genes, and CDR3 was defined per IMGT. Clonotypes above 0.1% frequency were classified as highly expanded clones. Repertoire diversity was measured by Shannon entropy, and V-J evenness by the Gini coefficient. A clonotype was considered public if more than one individual shared it. The public sequencing data were trimmed at Q25 with fastp and processed into clonotypes with MiXCR by TCRdb, which kept only in-frame beta chains. Rows are combined by CDR3 protein, so each entry shows the most common genes and DNA. For this entry, the V and J calls and clone size follow TCRdb and not the study's own pipeline. The sample data list almost 350,000 distinct CDR3 sequences, and about 20% of these were observed just once. The ten largest clones capture less than 35% of the sample.

The V and J ends are trimmed by 0 bases and 5 bases, leaving 13 bases between them. Counted from cysteine to phenylalanine, this CDR3 has 15 amino acids. Of the read, only the CDR3 DNA is kept; its 45 bases are in frame from base 1. According to the germline V gene, CDR1 reads SGHAT and CDR2 reads FQNNGV. Interpreted using the paper, the time point label stands for: persistent/refractory GD, antithyroid drugs over 5 years with positive TRAb. RNA was extracted from PBMCs in TRIzol for both TCR sequencing and RNA sequencing. The diagnosis of Graves' disease followed American Thyroid Association guidelines. The patients came from an endocrinology department in Xi'an, China. From each patient, about 9.7 milliliters of peripheral blood was collected into an EDTA anticoagulant tube. Ficoll Paque Plus density gradient separation was used to isolate PBMCs, and no additional T cell sorting was done. An Agilent 2100 Bioanalyzer and agarose gel were used to assess RNA quality, and a NanoDrop 2000 was used to measure RNA concentration.

This clonotype has a count of ten or more. The clone's antigen remains unknown. No base quality values were provided; no much bigger clone lies one nucleotide off. The chain uses TRBV11-2 and TRBJ2-5, with an unclear D gene assignment. The receptor's source is a female donor with Graves disease. The sample here was peripheral blood mononuclear cells (PBMCs), taken when the disease was refractory, from a patient treated with antithyroid drugs. The bases are TGTGCCAGCAGCTTAGACGCCCCAGGTCTTGAGACCCAGTACTTC. This codes for CASSLDAPGLETQYF. The entire variable domain, with the stretches around the CDR3 drawn from the reference TRBV11-2 and TRBJ2-5 proteins, is EAGVAQSPRYKIIEKRQSVAFWCNPISGHATLYWYQQILGQGPKLLIQFQNNGVVDDSQLPKDRFSAERLKGVDSTLKIQPAKLEDSAVYLCASSLDAPGLETQYFGPGTRLLVL.